The present entry profiles one T cell receptor beta chain with its context. This record comes from a study of graft-versus-host responses after intestinal transplantation. Broader study findings: Recipient marrow held GvH clones, some first seen in ileum or blood.

Sequenced by immunoSEQ multiplex PCR; TCRdb stores in-frame clones only, minus some. The data contain approximately 11,000 clones, around 32% of them singletons. Trimming cost V 7 bases and J 4 bases; bases outside gene matches: 11. The CDR3 runs 15 residues. Co-plating was performed using about 200,000 CFSE-labeled responder cells and about 200,000 irradiated, violet-dye-labeled stimulator cells. The sequence derives from a human patient who was an organ donor for intestinal transplantation. The genes are TRBV5-3 and TRBJ2-3, with 8 bases that match TRBD1. TRBV5-3 is reported as an ORF; its role is uncertain. The sample was alloreactive CD4+ T cells from a mixed lymphocyte reaction culture, taken before transplantation. Indicated subset: CFSE-low proliferating T cells sorted from approximately 6-day pre-transplant mixed lymphocyte reaction (GvH or HvG direction). CDR3 bases: TGTGCCAGATGGGTCCGGGACAGGCGCCCAGATACGCAGTATTTT. Translation gives CARWVRDRRPDTQYF.